Following are 24 T cell receptor beta chains from one sample sequenced in a study of response to subunit inactivated influenza vaccine. MiXCR, run by TCRdb on the RT-PCR reads, gives a single entry per CDR3 protein. Of about 300,000 distinct CDR3 sequences in the sample, less than 25% were seen once. The sequences come from PBMCs from blood, collected 21 months after vaccination. All receptors derive from a man in his fifties or sixties who received an inactivated influenza vaccine.

V is TRBV10-3 and J is TRBJ1-4; D unclear. V gave up 8 bases and J gave up 4 bases, with 5 bases separating them. The germline CDR1 and CDR2 sequences are ENHRY and SYGVKD. The CDR3 loop spans 11 amino acids. The CDR3 region is CAIGDNEKLFF. As DNA, the CDR3 is TGTGCCATCGGAGATAATGAAAAACTGTTTTTT.

The chain recombines TRBV28 with TRBJ2-1; D possibly uses TRBD1 or TRBD2 (5 bases each). Between the trimmed V and J ends, which lost 3 bases and 7 bases, there was a span of 13 bases. In germline, CDR1 is MDHEN, CDR2 SYDVKM. This CDR3 has 14 residues. The CDR3: CASSFEVGRNEQFF. CDR3 coding DNA: TGTGCCAGCAGTTTCGAGGTGGGACGTAATGAGCAGTTCTTC.

This chain links TRBV4-3 with TRBJ2-1; TRBD1 matches 7 bases. After removal of 1 base from V and 0 bases from J, the junction contained 0 bases not matched to a gene. The CDR3 loop spans 15 amino acids. In germline, CDR1 is LGHNA, CDR2 YSLEER. CDR3 in DNA: TGCGCCAGCAGCCAAGGGGACAGCTCCTACAATGAGCAGTTCTTC. It yields the protein CASSQGDSSYNEQFF.

The J gene is TRBJ1-1, the V gene TRBV12-3 or TRBV12-4; D perhaps matches TRBD1 (6 bases). The V and J ends lost 8 bases and 5 bases respectively, with 15 bases between them. CDR3 length: 13 amino acids. CDR3 in DNA: TGTGCCAGCTCAGGGGCGCGGTTAACTGAAGCTTTCTTT. It yields the protein CASSGARLTEAFF.

A note on this clonotype: The missing conserved phenylalanine or tryptophan at the end of this CDR3 makes a read error likely. The CDR3 loop is CASSVDPSLETQYL. The CDR3, as DNA: TGTGCCAGCAGCGTAGATCCTAGCCTAGAGACCCAGTACCTC. The J gene is TRBJ2-5, the V gene TRBV9; D perhaps matches TRBD2 (5 bases). Trimming stripped 0 bases from V and 4 bases from J, with 10 bases between. Germline lookup yields CDR1 SGDLS and CDR2 YYNGEE. The CDR3 contains 14 residues.

This clonotype turned up a few times. This chain joins TRBV10-3 and TRBJ1-5; TRBD1 is a possible D gene (5 bases). Trimming took 0 bases from V and 5 from J, leaving 14 bases between them. Germline V gene sequence: CDR1 ENHRY, CDR2 SYGVKD. The CDR3 spans 16 residues. DNA for the CDR3: TGTGCCATCAGTGAGTCGTACAGGTTGGGGGATCAGCCCCAGCATTTT. It specifies CAISESYRLGDQPQHF.

This clonotype was observed at least ten times. The J gene is TRBJ1-5, the V gene TRBV6-2 or TRBV6-3; the D is unclear. The CDR3 length is 15 residues. Germline V CDR1 and CDR2: MNHEY, SVGEGT. Trimming shortened V by 7 bases and J by 3 bases, and 16 bases separated the two germline ends. CDR3 protein: CASTLDASYNQPQHF. In DNA form, the CDR3 reads TGTGCCAGCACCTTGGACGCGTCTTACAATCAGCCCCAGCATTTT.

The count of this clonotype is one. The chain joins TRBV28 to TRBJ2-3; unclear D gene. Germline CDR1 and CDR2: MDHEN and SYDVKM. CDR3 size: 15 residues. Trimming cost V 8 bases and J 2 bases, with 17 bases left between them. CDR3 loop: CASVSSSKFTDTQYF. The DNA of the CDR3 is TGTGCCAGCGTTTCCTCCAGCAAATTCACAGATACGCAGTATTTT.

This clonotype has a handful of counts. The V and J genes are TRBV6-1 and TRBJ1-5; 10 bases are shared with TRBD1. The CDR3 contains 17 residues. CDR1 MNHNS and CDR2 SASEGT come from the germline V gene. With 6 bases clipped from V and 0 bases from J, the junction kept 8 bases outside the gene matches. The CDR3 protein is CASRPMRDRGSNQPQHF. DNA for the CDR3: TGTGCCAGCAGACCCATGAGGGACAGGGGTAGCAATCAGCCCCAGCATTTT.

This clonotype was seen a handful of times. The chain carries TRBV6-1 and TRBJ2-7; D is uncertain. Germline V lookup: CDR1 MNHNS, CDR2 SASEGT. The CDR3 extends over 15 amino acids. V was cut by 6 bases and J by 3 bases, with 18 bases left in between. This CDR3 reads CASRSDIVQVYEQYF. Written as DNA, the CDR3 is TGTGCCAGCAGATCCGACATCGTCCAAGTCTACGAGCAGTACTTC.

This clonotype was recorded a few times. The V call is TRBV28, the J call TRBJ2-7; D call uncertain. CDR3 length: 15 amino acids. Trimming left V 1 base short and J 9 bases short, with 19 bases between. Germline CDR1 is MDHEN and CDR2 is SYDVKM. The CDR3 coding sequence is TGTGCCAGCAGTTTATTTTTGGGAAACCATCTACGGCAGTACTTC. Translation gives CASSLFLGNHLRQYF.

The chain employs TRBV12-3 or TRBV12-4 and TRBJ1-2; D ambiguous. V lost 6 bases to trimming and J lost 7 bases, with 15 bases between them. This CDR3 comprises 13 residues. CDR3 DNA: TGTGCCAGCAGCCTGGGGAGGGTCGGTGGCTACACCTTC. Protein sequence: CASSLGRVGGYTF.

This clonotype showed up many times. This chain connects TRBV18 to TRBJ1-1; D remains unclear. There are 15 residues in the CDR3. Deletions cut 6 bases from V and 3 bases from J, with 17 bases between. Germline loops: CDR1 KGHSH, CDR2 LQKENI. CDR3 in DNA: TGTGCCAGCTCCCCTCGGTCGGCGTTGGACACTGAAGCTTTCTTT. Amino acids: CASSPRSALDTEAFF.

V gene TRBV23-1 combines with J gene TRBJ1-4; D is undetermined. TRBV23-1 belongs to the ORF category, with a function that is uncertain. This CDR3 spans 15 amino acids. Trimming stripped 0 bases from V and 5 bases from J, with 10 bases between. The CDR3 bases are TGCGCCAGCAGTCAATCTTCCAGGCGAAATGAAAAACTGTTTTTT. Translated, it gives CASSQSSRRNEKLFF.

The chain has TRBV6-2 or TRBV6-3 and TRBJ2-7, with TRBD2 matching 10 bases. This CDR3 is built from 20 residues. J gave up 6 bases and V 5 bases, and 25 bases lay outside the gene matches. Germline-derived CDR1 and CDR2 are MNHEY and SVGEGT. CDR3 sequence: CASSRDRLGIAGGQRVEQYF. The CDR3 region has the DNA TGTGCCAGCAGTCGGGACCGACTTGGGATAGCGGGAGGCCAACGGGTCGAGCAGTACTTC.

The chain employs TRBV6-1 and TRBJ2-7; 8 nucleotides match TRBD1. The trim removed 6 bases at V and 4 bases at J, leaving 14 bases unmatched. This CDR3 is 16 amino acids long. Germline V gene sequence: CDR1 MNHNS, CDR2 SASEGT. This CDR3 is CASSFLSGTGLYEQYF. The CDR3 nucleotides read TGTGCCAGCAGCTTCCTTTCCGGGACAGGACTTTACGAGCAGTACTTC.

This clonotype was counted at least ten times. V and J are TRBV21-1 and TRBJ1-5. TRBV21-1 is marked as a pseudogene. The CDR3 consists of 11 residues. The CDR3 DNA reads TGTGCCAGCAGCAAAGGTCAGCCCCAGCATTTT. This encodes CASSKGQPQHF.

V is TRBV28 and J is TRBJ2-1, with no clear D. Trimming left V 11 bases short and J 6 bases short, with 17 bases between. The CDR3 consists of 13 residues. Germline V gene lookup returns CDR1 MDHEN and CDR2 SYDVKM. CDR3 sequence: CAPPPAVGNEQFF. CDR3 sequence (DNA): TGTGCCCCCCCTCCCGCGGTCGGCAATGAGCAGTTCTTC.

This clonotype showed up just a few times. The rearrangement links TRBV7-2 to TRBJ2-1, with 7 bases aligning to TRBD1. The trim removed 5 bases at V and 4 bases at J, leaving 8 bases unmatched. The CDR3 runs to 15 residues. CDR1 and CDR2 (germline): SGHTA, FQGNSA. In DNA form, the CDR3 reads TGTGCCAGCAGCATAAGGACAGGAAATTACAATGAGCAGTTCTTC. Its protein is CASSIRTGNYNEQFF.

The chain recombines TRBV20-1 with TRBJ2-5; D is unclear. There are 12 residues in the CDR3. Germline CDR1 reads DFQATT; CDR2 reads SNEGSKA (reference sequence). V lost 3 bases to trimming and J lost 3 bases, with 8 bases between them. CDR3 loop: CSASYQKETQYF. CDR3 coding DNA: TGCAGTGCTAGCTACCAGAAAGAGACCCAGTACTTC.

This clonotype appeared a few times. The V call is TRBV11-2, the J call TRBJ1-1; D is perhaps TRBD1 (6 bases). CDR3 size: 15 residues. The germline gives CDR1 SGHAT, CDR2 FQNNGV. Trimming pared 2 bases from V and 6 bases from J, leaving 16 bases between. CDR3 DNA: TGTGCCAGCAGCTTATTGTCCAGGGGACACGCTGAAGCTTTCTTT. Its translation: CASSLLSRGHAEAFF. Combining the CDR3 with reference TRBV11-2 and TRBJ1-1 gives the whole variable domain EAGVAQSPRYKIIEKRQSVAFWCNPISGHATLYWYQQILGQGPKLLIQFQNNGVVDDSQLPKDRFSAERLKGVDSTLKIQPAKLEDSAVYLCASSLLSRGHAEAFFGQGTRLTVV.

This clonotype came up a few times. This rearrangement joins TRBV6-2 or TRBV6-3 to TRBJ2-2; no clear D. The germline CDR1 and CDR2 sequences are MNHEY and SVGEGT. Trimming pared 6 bases from V and 3 bases from J, leaving 5 bases between. CDR3 length: 12 amino acids. This CDR3 is CASRGYTGELFF. The DNA of the CDR3 is TGTGCCAGCAGAGGATACACCGGGGAGCTGTTTTTT.

The chain uses TRBV24-1 and TRBJ2-1; 7 bases are a match to TRBD1. Germline loops: CDR1 KGHDR, CDR2 SFDVKD. CDR3 length: 12 amino acids. V lost 10 bases, J lost 6 bases, and 5 bases stayed unmatched. As DNA, the CDR3 is TGTGCCACGGCCCCAGGGGGCAATGAGCAGTTCTTC. Encoded protein: CATAPGGNEQFF.

This clonotype was counted many times. This chain joins TRBV20-1 and TRBJ1-5; TRBD1 aligns across 9 bases. Germline values: CDR1 DFQATT, CDR2 SNEGSKA (reference sequence). V trimming: 3 bases; J trimming: 6 bases; junction bases outside the gene matches: 6. The CDR3 has 14 amino acids. The CDR3 DNA follows: TGCAGTGCTAGGTCGGGACAGGGAGGTCAGCCCCAGCATTTT. This translates into CSARSGQGGQPQHF.